This T cell receptor (beta chain) originates from a study of blood T cell repertoires in COVID-19. Sequencing was performed with immunoSEQ multiplex PCR; in TCRdb, only in-frame clones are kept and a portion is missing. The profile shows more than 150,000 clones, roughly 82% of them singletons. Per germline, CDR1 MNHNY and CDR2 SVGAGI (reference sequence). V gave up 6 bases and J gave up 3 bases; unmatched junction bases: 8. The CDR3 is 14 amino acids. This clone has only a few counts. Sequenced material: peripheral blood. This receptor was taken from a woman between 50 and 59 years old with acute or convalescent COVID-19. The rearrangement joins TRBV6-6 to TRBJ2-7; 7 bases are shared with TRBD1. CDR3 in DNA: TGTGCCAGCAGGCCCGAACAGGGGATCTACGAGCAGTACTTC. Translation gives CASRPEQGIYEQYF.